Presented here are 8 T cell receptor beta chains from one specimen sequenced in a study of blood T cells in healthy people across ages. With a J-beta primer mix and a sample-barcoded 5' primer, a second PCR ran roughly 6 to 11 cycles. One entry per CDR3 protein results from TCRdb running MiXCR on the 5' RACE reads. The data contain about 580,000 distinct CDR3 sequences, 40% to 55% of them singletons. The sequenced sample consisted of blood. These receptor sequences come from an elderly man in good health.

The V call is TRBV27, the J call TRBJ2-1, with TRBD1 identical over 8 bases. Trimming removed 6 bases from V and 3 bases from J; junction bases left unmatched: 7. CDR1 and CDR2 (germline): MNHEY, SMNVEV (reference sequence). The CDR3 consists of 15 residues. This CDR3 is CASSLDRANYNEQFF. CDR3 coding DNA: TGTGCCAGCAGCCTGGACAGGGCAAACTACAATGAGCAGTTCTTC.

The genes are TRBV7-9 and TRBJ2-2; possibly TRBD2 for D (6 bases). This CDR3 spans 13 amino acids. CDR1 SEHNR and CDR2 FQNEAQ come from the germline V gene (reference sequence). V was shortened by 4 bases and J by 13 bases, with 16 bases between the two germline ends. The CDR3 spells CASSSRERATLFF. In DNA, the CDR3 is TGTGCCAGCAGCTCCCGGGAGAGGGCGACGCTGTTTTTT.

This rearrangement joins TRBV7-3 to TRBJ2-2; possible D gene TRBD2, 6 bases. The germline V gene has CDR1 SGHTA and CDR2 FQGTGA. Trimming shortened V by 8 bases and J by 0 bases, and 10 bases separated the two germline ends. The CDR3 runs 14 residues. CDR3: CASHPGANTGELFF. As DNA, the CDR3 is TGTGCCAGCCACCCGGGGGCGAACACCGGGGAGCTGTTTTTT.

The chain uses TRBV7-2 and TRBJ1-1; the D is unclear. CDR3 length: 14 amino acids. Germline lookup yields CDR1 SGHTA and CDR2 FQGNSA. V lost 4 bases and J 2 bases, leaving 11 bases between the germline ends. The CDR3 protein is CASSWTDQNTEAFF. CDR3 DNA sequence: TGTGCCAGCAGCTGGACGGATCAAAACACTGAAGCTTTCTTT. Complete variable domain (other parts from reference TRBV7-2 and TRBJ1-1): GAGVSQSPSNKVTEKGKDVELRCDPISGHTALYWYRQSLGQGLEFLIYFQGNSAPDKSGLPSDRFSAERTGGSVSTLTIQRTQQEDSAVYLCASSWTDQNTEAFFGQGTRLTVV.

The sample holds a few counts of this clonotype. V is TRBV7-2 and J is TRBJ2-7, with TRBD2 matching 13 bases. Germline V CDR1 and CDR2: SGHTA, FQGNSA. V shed 1 base, J shed 1 base, and the junction held 4 bases outside the gene matches. This CDR3 has 17 amino acids. In DNA form, the CDR3 reads TGTGCCAGCAGCTTAGGCCCGACTAGCGGGGGGTCCTACGAGCAGTACTTC. It codes for CASSLGPTSGGSYEQYF.

This clonotype was detected only a few times. CDR3 bases: TGTGCCAGCAGTTCCGCCCGGGACAGGATATATGAGCAGTTCTTC. It encodes CASSSARDRIYEQFF. The V call is TRBV6-2 or TRBV6-3, the J call TRBJ2-1; TRBD1 aligns across 8 bases. J lost 8 bases, V lost 4 bases, and 10 bases had no gene match. CDR3 size: 15 residues. The germline V gene encodes CDR1 MNHEY and CDR2 SVGEGT.

This clonotype appeared a few times. The rearrangement joins TRBV20-1 to TRBJ2-7; unclear D gene. The CDR3 has 13 amino acids. With 3 bases removed from V and 1 base from J, the gap between germline ends came to 10 bases. Germline V gene lookup returns CDR1 DFQATT and CDR2 SNEGSKA (reference sequence). CDR3 sequence (DNA): TGCAGTGCTAGGACCCCTAAATCCTACGAGCAGTACTTC. Translated: CSARTPKSYEQYF.

The chain joins TRBV4-3 to TRBJ1-2, with TRBD1 matching 7 bases. This CDR3 has 14 amino acids. J gave up 6 bases and V 1 base, and 5 bases lay outside the gene matches. CDR1 and CDR2 (germline): LGHNA, YSLEER. This CDR3 is CASSQGTQGDGYTF. The CDR3 bases are TGCGCCAGCAGCCAAGGGACCCAGGGGGATGGCTACACCTTC.